This T cell receptor beta chain stems from a study of sequential checkpoint blockade in melanoma (dated by TCRdb to the late 2010s). For the wider study: In a 1:1 randomization, patients received either first-line nivolumab then ipilimumab (arm A) or ipilimumab then nivolumab (arm B). The same lesion was the source of approximately 79% of the matched pre- and post-treatment tumor biopsy pairs. Maintenance nivolumab came after both trial sequences. Matched tumor biopsies were taken from 20 to 25 patients before treatment and at week 13, after single-agent nivolumab (arm A) or ipilimumab (arm B). TCRbeta immunosequencing was performed on DNA from 90 to 100 pretreatment melanoma tumor samples. What the work shows at the level of the full study, not this receptor alone: The response-prediction model combining TCR metrics and mutation burden needs validation in larger, independent patient cohorts. Tumor T-cell fraction and clonality were found to correlate with PD-L1 staining and CD8+ T-cell counts but not with mutational load. Among patients in arm A, the nivolumab-first arm, pretreatment tumor TIL clonality was associated with response (P = .04). Clinical benefit was about 30 times more likely to be achieved by patients whose tumor T-cell fraction and clonality increased by week 13. Small sample sizes and reduced statistical power limited the analyses of tumor T-cell fraction within each arm.

The immunoSEQ Assay was used to immunosequence TCRbeta CDR3 regions from genomic DNA. Genomic DNA was amplified by bias-controlled multiplex PCR before high-throughput sequencing. The paper's processing steps were these. To quantify the absolute abundance of each unique TCRbeta CDR3 region, the sequences were collapsed and filtered. Clonality, defined as 1 minus Pielou's evenness, was calculated using productive rearrangements only. Tumor T-cell fraction was calculated by normalizing TCRbeta template counts to the amount of usable DNA, which was estimated from several housekeeping genes. A previously published method was used to identify clones whose frequencies were significantly greater in on-treatment samples than in baseline samples. What TCRdb holds here is the immuneACCESS table cut down to in-frame rearrangements. Part of the clones is not present; checked against another copy, under half of the missing clones reflect an unresolved V gene, and the others are unexplained. V and J calls and clone size are those listed in that table; D and trimming were worked out from the DNA. The sample table lists 3,000 or so clones, under 20% of them with a count of one. The top ten hold roughly 9.1% of the sample.

The sample holds a few counts of this clone. The antigen it binds to is not known. Per-nucleotide qualities are absent, and no much larger clonotype sits a single base away. CDR1 and CDR2 are drawn from the germline V gene (reference sequence): LNHDA, SQIVND. Including cysteine and phenylalanine, the CDR3 has 13 amino acids. Only the CDR3 DNA stays, 39 bases, in frame from base 1. For this chain, trimming is 3 bases at the V end and 8 bases at the J end, and the number of junction bases without a gene match is 4. The sample's treatment or condition, from its label and the paper: randomized to nivolumab then ipilimumab (arm A) or the reverse (arm B). None of the patients in the trial had previously been given DNA-damaging chemotherapy. Samples were obtained from patients with melanoma enrolled in CheckMate 064, a randomized, open-label phase II trial of sequential checkpoint blockade. Tumor TCR sequencing used genomic DNA from formalin-fixed paraffin-embedded (FFPE) tissue samples.

The sequencing here drew on tumor tissue (inferred from file names), taken from a patient given nivolumab and ipilimumab in sequence. The sequence was collected from a human donor with melanoma. The V gene is TRBV19 and the J gene is TRBJ1-1, with 9 central nucleotides matching TRBD1. The CDR3 corresponds to CASSIGQGWEAFF. The nucleotide sequence is given as TGTGCCAGTAGTATCGGACAGGGGTGGGAAGCTTTCTTT.